The clone carrying this T cell receptor beta chain came up many times. These data originate in a study of T cells in Graves' hyperthyroidism and ophthalmopathy. Amplified regions were TCR beta CDR3 sequences from RNA transcripts. With the HTBI primer set, the TCR CDR3 went through a first round of RT-PCR. MiXCR, run by TCRdb on the multiplex PCR reads, gives a single entry per CDR3 protein. In the table there are some 210,000 distinct CDR3 sequences, 17% of which are singletons. The CDR3 loop spans 16 amino acids. Trimming left V 0 bases short and J 2 bases short, with 15 bases between. In germline, CDR1 is DFQATT, CDR2 SNEGSKA (reference sequence).

The sample taken for sequencing was blood. This clonotype was obtained from a man in his fifties with Graves' hyperthyroidism. V usage is TRBV20-1 and J usage is TRBJ2-3; D perhaps matches TRBD2 (6 bases). The CDR3 spells CSARDGWRDLTDTQYF. CDR3 coding DNA: TGCAGTGCTAGAGACGGGTGGCGGGACCTCACAGATACGCAGTATTTT.